These T cell receptor beta chains were read from a single sample in a study of blood T cell repertoires in COVID-19. Assay: immunoSEQ multiplex PCR; the TCRdb copy retains only in-frame clones and omits some. This repertoire shows approximately 210,000 clones, 84% found once; its top ten account for 8% to 11%. The specimen sequenced was peripheral blood. The receptors stem from an elderly woman with COVID-19, enrolled during active disease. CDR3s include the opening cysteine and the closing phenylalanine or tryptophan. The D gene is left open where the match is weak. The size field is filled for only some rows; it gives once, few, many or a size class.

d_call	cdr3_length	v_call	j_call	clone_size	cdr3_nt	cdr3_aa
TRBD1	14	TRBV10-3	TRBJ1-2	NA	TGTGCCATCAGAGAACAGGGGACCGGGTATGGCTACACCTTC	CAIREQGTGYGYTF
TRBD2	17	TRBV5-1	TRBJ2-3	NA	TGCGCCAGCAGAGTAGGTAGCGGGGGGCAAAGCACAGATACGCAGTATTTT	CASRVGSGGQSTDTQYF
TRBD1	16	TRBV6-1	TRBJ1-1	NA	TGTGCCAGCAGTGTCCGACAGGGAATCCTGGATACTGAAGCTTTCTTT	CASSVRQGILDTEAFF
TRBD2	16	TRBV11-1	TRBJ2-5	NA	TGTGCCAGCAGCTTAGAACTAGCGGCATACCAAGAGACCCAGTACTTC	CASSLELAAYQETQYF
NA	14	TRBV6-5	TRBJ2-3	NA	TGTGCCAGCAGACTAGGCCACAGCACAGATACGCAGTATTTT	CASRLGHSTDTQYF
NA	14	TRBV6-5	TRBJ1-5	NA	TGTGCCAGCAGCCAACCAGGGAGCAATCAGCCCCAGCATTTT	CASSQPGSNQPQHF
NA	13	TRBV2	TRBJ2-1	NA	TGTGCCAGCAGTGAAGCTCGGGGGTTGGGGCAGTTCTTC	CASSEARGLGQFF
NA	14	TRBV5-6	TRBJ1-1	NA	TGTGCCAGCAGCTTGCTTGCGGGGGGCACTGAAGCTTTCTTT	CASSLLAGGTEAFF
NA	14	TRBV7-2	TRBJ1-1	NA	TGTGCCAGCAGCTCTAGGGGGGGCCGCTCTGAAGCTTTCTTT	CASSSRGGRSEAFF
TRBD1	16	TRBV7-9	TRBJ2-3	NA	TGTGCCAGCAGCTTAGCTGAGGGGGCTGGGACAGATACGCAGTATTTT	CASSLAEGAGTDTQYF
TRBD2	14	TRBV29-1	TRBJ2-5	NA	TGCAGCTCCGGGACTAGCGGGGGCTTGGAGACCCAGTACTTC	CSSGTSGGLETQYF
TRBD2	16	TRBV5-1	TRBJ2-5	once	TGCGCCAGCAGCTTCAGGACTAGCGGGGGTGGAGAGACCCAGTACTTC	CASSFRTSGGGETQYF
TRBD2	16	TRBV27	TRBJ2-4	NA	TGTGCCAGCAGTTTATCAGCGGGGTTAGCCAAAAACATTCAGTACTTC	CASSLSAGLAKNIQYF
TRBD1	16	TRBV7-9	TRBJ2-3	NA	TGTGCCAGCAGCTCGCCCGGGACAGCCCAAACGGATACGCAGTATTTT	CASSSPGTAQTDTQYF
TRBD1	16	TRBV5-1	TRBJ1-4	NA	TGCGCCAGCAGCTCGCGTCTGGGACAGCTTAATGAAAAACTGTTTTTT	CASSSRLGQLNEKLFF
NA	13	TRBV6-5	TRBJ1-5	NA	TGTGCCAGCAGAAGACGGGAAAATCAGCCCCAGCATTTT	CASRRRENQPQHF
NA	17	TRBV7-9	TRBJ1-4	few	TGTGCCAGCAGCTTAAGCCCCCCCTCGGGAGCTAATGAAAAACTGTTTTTT	CASSLSPPSGANEKLFF
NA	16	TRBV21-1	TRBJ2-5	NA	TGTGCCACGAATCTGGGGGGGGATCACCCCCAAGAGACCCAGTACTTC	CATNLGGDHPQETQYF
NA	11	TRBV24-1	TRBJ2-3	NA	TGTGCCACCAGCATCACAGATACGCAGTATTTT	CATSITDTQYF
NA	15	TRBV28	TRBJ1-3	once	TGTGCCAGCAGTTTACAGGCGAGCTCTGGAAACACCATATATTTT	CASSLQASSGNTIYF
NA	14	TRBV4-2	TRBJ1-6	NA	TGTGCCAGCAGCCAGGGTACAGCAAATTCACCCCTCCACTTT	CASSQGTANSPLHF
TRBD1	15	TRBV28	TRBJ1-1	NA	TGTGCCAGCAGTCCGCGGGGGACAGGGCGCACTGAAGCTTTCTTT	CASSPRGTGRTEAFF
NA	16	TRBV28	TRBJ1-2	NA	TGTGCCAGCAGTATCCATTCGACGGGAGCTAACTATGGCTACACCTTC	CASSIHSTGANYGYTF
TRBD2	16	TRBV5-6	TRBJ2-2	NA	TGTGCCAGCAGCTACGAAGCGGGGCTCAACACCGGGGAGCTGTTTTTT	CASSYEAGLNTGELFF
TRBD1	17	TRBV2	TRBJ1-5	NA	TGTGCCAGCGGGGGACAGGGATACCTTTCGGGCAATCAGCCCCAGCATTTT	CASGGQGYLSGNQPQHF
TRBD1	15	TRBV10-1	TRBJ1-2	once	TGCGCCAGCAGTGAGTCCGGGACAGACCCCTATGGCTACACCTTC	CASSESGTDPYGYTF
NA	15	TRBV6-6	TRBJ1-3	NA	TGTGCCAGCAGTTACACAGGAAACTCTGGAAACACCATATATTTT	CASSYTGNSGNTIYF
TRBD2	16	TRBV5-5	TRBJ2-3	once	TGTGCCAGCAGCCCACTAGCGGGGGTTCGGGCAGATACGCAGTATTTT	CASSPLAGVRADTQYF
NA	15	TRBV28	TRBJ2-2	NA	TGTGCCACCTCCCTCCCACAGGGTAGCACCGGGGAGCTGTTTTTT	CATSLPQGSTGELFF
TRBD2	17	TRBV10-3	TRBJ2-5	NA	TGTGCCATCAGTGAGTCGACGGGGGGGGACCTCCAAGAGACCCAGTACTTC	CAISESTGGDLQETQYF
NA	13	TRBV18	TRBJ2-7	NA	TGTGCCAGCTCACCCCAGGGTGGCTACGAGCAGTACTTC	CASSPQGGYEQYF
TRBD2	13	TRBV28	TRBJ2-3	NA	TGTGCCACCTCTAGCGGGGCCACAGATACGCAGTATTTT	CATSSGATDTQYF
NA	14	TRBV27	TRBJ1-2	NA	TGTGCCAGCAGTTTATCACTTGCGAACTATGGCTACACCTTC	CASSLSLANYGYTF
NA	14	TRBV4-3	TRBJ1-4	NA	TGCGCCAGCAGCCAAGGTCGGGGGATGTCAAAACTGTTTTTT	CASSQGRGMSKLFF
TRBD1	14	TRBV7-2	TRBJ1-4	NA	TGTGCCAGCAGCAGCAGGGGGCCCAATGAAAAACTGTTTTTT	CASSSRGPNEKLFF
NA	14	TRBV6-4	TRBJ1-1	NA	TGTGCCAGCAGTGTAGAAACAGGGAGAACTGAAGCTTTCTTT	CASSVETGRTEAFF
TRBD2	15	TRBV11-2	TRBJ2-1	NA	TGTGCCAGCAGCCGTAGCGGGGGGTCCTACAATGAGCAGTTCTTC	CASSRSGGSYNEQFF
TRBD1	15	TRBV27	TRBJ2-1	NA	TGTGCCAGCAGACCCCAGACAGGGGCTAGGATTGAGCAGTTCTTC	CASRPQTGARIEQFF
NA	13	TRBV28	TRBJ1-5	NA	TGTGCCAGCAGTTTTTCGAGTTTCCAGCCCCAGCATTTT	CASSFSSFQPQHF
NA	15	TRBV19	TRBJ1-4	NA	TGTGCCAGTAGCATGACTTCTATGGGAGGAGAAAAACTGTTTTTT	CASSMTSMGGEKLFF